The next 21 T cell receptor beta chains were all read from a single sample in a study of T-cell reconstitution after alpha-beta-depleted transplantation in children. The TCRbeta library was prepared with unique molecular identifiers. TCRdb itself ran the PCR reads through MiXCR, one entry per CDR3 protein. The sample contains hundreds of thousands of distinct CDR3 sequences, about 10% of which appear only once. The sequencing used PBMCs from the stem cell graft donor, collected from the stem cell graft. These receptors were collected from a human donor who donated a stem cell graft to a child with acute myeloid leukemia.

The V gene is TRBV20-1, the J gene TRBJ2-3; 13 positions match TRBD2. The V and J ends lost 6 bases and 6 bases, in that order; junction bases with no gene match: 6. This CDR3 is 14 amino acids long. In germline, CDR1 is DFQATT, CDR2 SNEGSKA (reference sequence). The chain's CDR3 is CSATSGRARDTQYF. In DNA, the CDR3 is TGCAGTGCCACTAGCGGGAGGGCCCGGGATACGCAGTATTTT.

The sample holds many counts of this clonotype. V usage is TRBV12-3 or TRBV12-4 and J usage is TRBJ1-4; the D gene is possibly TRBD1 (5 bases). V was cut by 5 bases and J by 6 bases, with 10 bases left in between. This CDR3 is 13 amino acids long. The DNA for the CDR3 is TGTGCCAGCAGTCGGGACGTATATGAAAAACTGTTTTTT. It translates to CASSRDVYEKLFF.

The rearrangement uses TRBV30 and TRBJ2-1; possible D gene TRBD2, 6 bases. CDR1 is GTSNPN and CDR2 is SVGIG in the germline V gene (reference sequence). Between the trimmed V and J ends, which lost 1 base and 9 bases, there was a span of 7 bases. The CDR3 contains 11 residues. The CDR3 coding sequence is TGTGCCTGGAGTGAGGGAGGTGAGCAGTTCTTC. It is translated as CAWSEGGEQFF.

This clonotype was counted ten times or more. The genes are TRBV29-1 and TRBJ1-4; D gene unclear. From germline, CDR1 is SQVTM and CDR2 ANQGSEA. This CDR3 is 11 amino acids long. Trimming pared 5 bases from V and 8 bases from J, leaving 9 bases between. CDR3 amino acids: CSVNSGEKLFF. The CDR3 nucleotides read TGCAGCGTTAACTCTGGCGAAAAACTGTTTTTT.

This clonotype was picked up many times. The J gene is TRBJ2-2, the V gene TRBV12-3 or TRBV12-4; D not certain. V was clipped by 6 bases and J by 0 bases, with 14 bases between them. The CDR3 is 16 amino acids. The CDR3 DNA reads TGTGCCAGCAGCCCGGTTTCCCCAGCGAACACCGGGGAGCTGTTTTTT. This codes for CASSPVSPANTGELFF.

This sequence joins TRBV7-2 and TRBJ2-5; 8 bases are shared with TRBD2. Germline V gene lookup returns CDR1 SGHTA and CDR2 FQGNSA. The V and J ends lost 4 bases and 4 bases, in that order; junction bases with no gene match: 5. This CDR3 comprises 14 residues. The CDR3 coding sequence is TGTGCCAGCAGCTCCATCGGGGGGGGAGAGACCCAGTACTTC. It encodes CASSSIGGGETQYF.

This clonotype has a handful of counts. The CDR3 bases are TGTGCCAGCAGCGTAGGGCCTATCGGAGCAACAGATACGCAGTATTTT. Its protein is CASSVGPIGATDTQYF. The rearrangement links TRBV9 to TRBJ2-3; D remains unclear. The CDR3 loop spans 16 amino acids. V shed 0 bases and J shed 3 bases, with 14 bases lying between them. The germline V gene encodes CDR1 SGDLS and CDR2 YYNGEE. The full variable domain, rest sourced from reference TRBV9 and TRBJ2-3, is DSGVTQTPKHLITATGQRVTLRCSPRSGDLSVYWYQQSLDQGLQFLIQYYNGEERAKGNILERFSAQQFPDLHSELNLSSLELGDSALYFCASSVGPIGATDTQYFGPGTRLTVL.

The chain links TRBV5-1 to TRBJ2-6, with a weak D call TRBD1 (6 bases). V lost 5 bases and J 2 bases, leaving 11 bases between the germline ends. The V gene's germline CDR1 is SGHRS and CDR2 YFSETQ. The CDR3 extends over 15 amino acids. The CDR3 bases are TGCGCCAGCAGTCTGGGACAAACTGGGGCCAACGTCCTGACTTTC. This translates into CASSLGQTGANVLTF.

This clonotype was found many times. V is TRBV6-2 or TRBV6-3 and J is TRBJ2-1, with 12 bases matching TRBD1. CDR3 length: 16 amino acids. Germline CDR1 MNHEY, CDR2 SVGEGT. V lost 5 bases and J lost 6; bases outside the gene matches: 8. The CDR3: CASSHTGTGGFNEQFF. CDR3 bases: TGTGCCAGCAGTCATACCGGGACAGGGGGCTTCAATGAGCAGTTCTTC.

The chain joins TRBV4-3 to TRBJ2-7; D is possibly TRBD1 (6 bases). The CDR3 runs to 17 residues. The V and J ends lost 0 bases and 2 bases respectively, with 17 bases between them. Germline V CDR1 and CDR2: LGHNA, YSLEER. Written as DNA, the CDR3 is TGCGCCAGCAGCCAAGAGTCCCCTGCGGCAGGGGCCTACGAGCAGTACTTC. It codes for CASSQESPAAGAYEQYF.

V is TRBV5-5 and J is TRBJ2-1, with D uncertain. Between the trimmed V and J ends, which lost 4 bases and 2 bases, there was a span of 7 bases. The germline gives CDR1 SGHKS, CDR2 YYEKEE (reference sequence). The CDR3 covers 13 residues. The CDR3 loop reads CASSRSTYNEQFF. CDR3 sequence (DNA): TGTGCCAGCAGCCGGTCCACCTACAATGAGCAGTTCTTC.

This chain connects TRBV12-3 or TRBV12-4 to TRBJ1-6; 8 positions agree with TRBD1. With 6 bases clipped from V and 10 bases from J, the junction kept 8 bases outside the gene matches. CDR3 size: 14 residues. The CDR3 loop is CASRVGQGESPLHF. DNA for the CDR3: TGTGCCAGCAGAGTTGGACAGGGAGAATCACCCCTCCACTTT.

This chain connects TRBV5-1 to TRBJ2-1; TRBD2 agrees at 11 bases. Germline values: CDR1 SGHRS, CDR2 YFSETQ. The CDR3 length is 15 residues. Germline trimming cut 0 bases from V and 5 bases from J; bases unmatched to any gene: 1. CDR3 nucleotide sequence: TGCGCCAGCAGCTTGGTAGCGGGAGGGCACAATGAGCAGTTCTTC. It translates to CASSLVAGGHNEQFF.

The chain combines TRBV28 with TRBJ2-3, with 7 bases lining up with TRBD2. The length of the CDR3 is 15 residues. V shed 2 bases and J 6 bases; nucleotides not matched to a gene: 8. Germline-derived CDR1 and CDR2 are MDHEN and SYDVKM. The CDR3 is CASSLGTGGRDTQYF. CDR3 sequence (DNA): TGTGCCAGCAGTTTAGGGACGGGAGGTAGGGATACGCAGTATTTT.

This clonotype came up many times. The chain has TRBV19 and TRBJ2-3; possibly TRBD1 or TRBD2 for D (5 bases each). The germline CDR1 and CDR2 sequences are LNHDA and SQIVND (reference sequence). The CDR3 is made up of 16 amino acids. The V end was cut by 3 bases, the J end by 2 bases, with 15 bases between. For the CDR3, the DNA is TGTGCCAGTAGTATTCCGGGGCGCGAAGCCACAGATACGCAGTATTTT. Its translation is CASSIPGREATDTQYF. Complete variable domain (other parts from reference TRBV19 and TRBJ2-3): DGGITQSPKYLFRKEGQNVTLSCEQNLNHDAMYWYRQDPGQGLRLIYYSQIVNDFQKGDIAEGYSVSREKKESFPLTVTSAQKNPTAFYLCASSIPGREATDTQYFGPGTRLTVL.

This clonotype was recorded many times. The chain employs TRBV7-2 and TRBJ2-7, with D perhaps matching TRBD2 (5 bases). The V end was cut by 7 bases, the J end by 0 bases, with 10 bases between. Germline-derived CDR1 and CDR2 are SGHTA and FQGNSA. This CDR3 has 13 amino acids. In DNA form, the CDR3 reads TGTGCCAGCACCCGAGGGTTCTCCTACGAGCAGTACTTC. It translates to CASTRGFSYEQYF. The full variable domain, rest sourced from reference TRBV7-2 and TRBJ2-7, is GAGVSQSPSNKVTEKGKDVELRCDPISGHTALYWYRQSLGQGLEFLIYFQGNSAPDKSGLPSDRFSAERTGGSVSTLTIQRTQQEDSAVYLCASTRGFSYEQYFGPGTRLTVT.

This clonotype showed up many times. This chain uses TRBV20-1 with TRBJ2-1, with D perhaps matching TRBD1 or TRBD2 (5 bases each). Per the germline V gene, CDR1 is DFQATT and CDR2 is SNEGSKA (reference sequence). This CDR3 spans 17 amino acids. Trimming stripped 2 bases from V and 0 bases from J, with 17 bases between. CDR3 loop: CSARWSGDGSSYNEQFF. CDR3 DNA sequence: TGCAGTGCTAGATGGTCCGGGGACGGTAGCTCCTACAATGAGCAGTTCTTC.

This clonotype was found a few times. This chain joins TRBV12-3 or TRBV12-4 and TRBJ1-5; TRBD1 might be the D (5 bases). CDR3 length equals 15 residues. Trimming took 2 bases from V and 7 from J, leaving 15 bases between them. The CDR3 loop is CASSLRARVRQPQHF. As DNA, the CDR3 is TGTGCCAGCAGTTTAAGGGCCAGGGTAAGACAGCCCCAGCATTTT.

The CDR3 DNA is TGTGCCAGCTCACCTCTCACTAGCGCAGCCAAAAACATTCAGTACTTC. It translates to CASSPLTSAAKNIQYF. The genes are TRBV18 and TRBJ2-4, with 7 nucleotides matching TRBD2. CDR1 is KGHSH and CDR2 is LQKENI in the germline V gene. V was pared by 3 bases and J by 0 bases, with 5 bases of the junction left unmatched. This CDR3 spans 16 amino acids. The variable domain in full, with the rest retrieved from reference TRBV18 and TRBJ2-4, is NAGVMQNPRHLVRRRGQEARLRCSPMKGHSHVYWYRQLPEEGLKFMVYLQKENIIDESGMPKERFSAEFPKEGPSILRIQQVVRGDSAAYFCASSPLTSAAKNIQYFGAGTRLSVL.

There are many counts of this clonotype. The rearrangement uses TRBV28 and TRBJ2-2; TRBD2 matches at 9 bases. This CDR3 has 18 residues. The V and J ends lost 4 bases and 3 bases, in that order; junction bases with no gene match: 12. Germline V gives CDR1 MDHEN, CDR2 SYDVKM. The CDR3 spells CASSSRGGREGYTGELFF. The CDR3, as DNA: TGTGCCAGCAGTTCCCGCGGAGGGCGGGAGGGTTACACCGGGGAGCTGTTTTTT.

This clonotype has at least ten counts. J is TRBJ2-5 and V is TRBV29-1, with TRBD2 as a possible D gene (5 bases). The CDR3 length is 13 residues. Germline loops: CDR1 SQVTM, CDR2 ANQGSEA. Trimming pared 6 bases from V and 1 base from J, leaving 12 bases between. In DNA form, the CDR3 reads TGCAGCGTAGGGAGACGGGGCCAAGAGACCCAGTACTTC. Its protein product is CSVGRRGQETQYF.